Shown below are 16 T cell receptor beta chains from a single sample sequenced in a study of chemoradiotherapy in HPV16-positive cancers (dated 2022 in TCRdb). Preparation of the library involved the immunoSEQ multiplex PCR assay. TCRdb retrieved this table from immuneACCESS and kept in-frame rearrangements only. Not all clones are present; in checked studies, unresolved V genes account for under half, and no reason is known for the remainder. The sample includes fewer than 30,000 clones, with over 80% observed a single time. 22% of the sample is taken by the ten largest. This sample comprised blood, obtained from a patient who underwent chemoradiotherapy. The receptors were gathered from a human donor with HPV-associated anogenital cancer.

DNA of the CDR3: TGTGCCAGTAGTATCAGTTCCAATCAGCCCCAGCATTTT. Encoded protein: CASSISSNQPQHF. V gene TRBV19 combines with J gene TRBJ1-5; D gene uncertain. Trimming stripped 3 bases from V and 3 bases from J, with 6 bases between. The germline gives CDR1 LNHDA, CDR2 SQIVND (reference sequence). The CDR3 extends over 13 amino acids.

The chain uses TRBV7-8 and TRBJ1-3; D gene unclear. V was pared by 5 bases and J by 5 bases, with 13 bases between. Germline V gene sequence: CDR1 SGHVS, CDR2 FQNEAQ. The CDR3 consists of 14 residues. Here the CDR3 reads CASSLSPRRNTIYF. The CDR3 DNA reads TGTGCCAGCAGCCTTTCGCCGCGAAGAAACACCATATATTTT.

The rearrangement links TRBV4-3 to TRBJ2-7, with TRBD1 as a possible D gene (5 bases). Germline CDR1 LGHNA, CDR2 YSLEER. The CDR3 consists of 14 residues. V was pared by 0 bases and J by 3 bases, with 9 bases between. The CDR3 loop is CASSQDRQGYEQYF. The CDR3 DNA follows: TGCGCCAGCAGCCAAGATCGGCAGGGCTACGAGCAGTACTTC.

The rearrangement links TRBV5-4 to TRBJ2-3; TRBD2 agrees at 12 bases. The trim removed 4 bases at V and 3 bases at J, leaving 6 bases unmatched. The CDR3 covers 16 residues. The V gene's germline CDR1 is SGHNT and CDR2 YYREEE (reference sequence). The CDR3 loop reads CASSPLAGGATDTQYF. The CDR3 DNA reads as TGTGCCAGCAGCCCTCTAGCGGGGGGGGCTACAGATACGCAGTATTTT. Complete variable domain (other parts from reference TRBV5-4 and TRBJ2-3): ETGVTQSPTHLIKTRGQQVTLRCSSQSGHNTVSWYQQALGQGPQFIFQYYREEENGRGNFPPRFSGLQFPNYSSELNVNALELDDSALYLCASSPLAGGATDTQYFGPGTRLTVL.

The chain has TRBV2 and TRBJ1-4; weak D call: TRBD1 (6 bases). CDR1 SNHLY and CDR2 FYNNEI come from the germline V gene. Trimming stripped 5 bases from V and 8 bases from J, with 12 bases between. The CDR3 contains 13 residues. This CDR3 reads CASSTQGREKLFF. The CDR3 DNA reads TGTGCCAGCAGTACCCAGGGGAGGGAAAAACTGTTTTTT.

The chain uses TRBV7-9 and TRBJ2-2; 9 bases match TRBD1. Germline V gene sequence: CDR1 SEHNR, CDR2 FQNEAQ (reference sequence). CDR3 length: 17 residues. Trimming removed 5 bases from V and 5 bases from J; junction bases left unmatched: 12. In DNA form, the CDR3 reads TGTGCCAGCAGCACAAACAGGGGGCGCCTATCTACCGGGGAGCTGTTTTTT. Protein sequence: CASSTNRGRLSTGELFF.

The V gene is TRBV7-9, the J gene TRBJ2-7, with TRBD2 identical over 10 bases. The CDR3 extends over 15 amino acids. Germline CDR1 is SEHNR and CDR2 is FQNEAQ (reference sequence). Trimming removed 5 bases from V and 5 bases from J; junction bases left unmatched: 9. DNA of the CDR3: TGTGCCAGCAGCCCTGCTCTAGCGGGAGCCCACGAGCAGTACTTC. Its protein is CASSPALAGAHEQYF.

The V call is TRBV4-1, the J call TRBJ2-1, with D perhaps assigned TRBD1 or TRBD2 (5 bases each). Per the germline V gene, CDR1 is MGHRA and CDR2 is YSYEKL. V was cut by 1 base and J by 0 bases, with 13 bases left in between. This CDR3 region has 17 residues. CDR3 sequence (DNA): TGCGCCAGCAGCCAAGTTCGGGGCCGCAGCTCCTACAATGAGCAGTTCTTC. Translation gives CASSQVRGRSSYNEQFF.

The rearrangement joins TRBV18 to TRBJ2-7, with D hard to call. The CDR3 is 15 amino acids. Germline lookup yields CDR1 KGHSH and CDR2 LQKENI. V lost 4 bases and J 5 bases, leaving 18 bases between the germline ends. The CDR3 loop is CASSQTAMSNNEQYF. The CDR3 nucleotides are TGTGCCAGCTCACAGACTGCTATGAGTAACAACGAGCAGTACTTC.

J is TRBJ2-5 and V is TRBV5-4; 10 nucleotides align to TRBD1. CDR1 is SGHNT and CDR2 is YYREEE in the germline V gene (reference sequence). The CDR3 spans 16 residues. The V segment lost 5 bases and the J segment 6 bases; nucleotides outside the gene matches: 13. The CDR3 loop is CASRNSPGQGRQTQYF. The CDR3, as DNA: TGTGCCAGCAGGAATTCTCCGGGACAGGGGAGGCAGACCCAGTACTTC.

This chain joins TRBV13 and TRBJ2-3; 11 bases line up with TRBD2. Germline trimming cut 5 bases from V and 5 bases from J; bases unmatched to any gene: 6. The CDR3 spans 15 residues. Germline lookup yields CDR1 PRHDT and CDR2 FYEKMQ (reference sequence). The CDR3 sequence: CASSNLAGGLDTQYF. The DNA for the CDR3 is TGTGCCAGCAGCAATCTAGCGGGGGGCCTAGATACGCAGTATTTT.

The CDR3 DNA sequence: TGCGCCAGCAGCCCGACTAGCGGGAGTGGTAATGAGCAGTTCTTC. Amino acid sequence: CASSPTSGSGNEQFF. The chain uses TRBV4-1 and TRBJ2-1, with 12 positions matching TRBD2. V shed 4 bases and J 7 bases; nucleotides not matched to a gene: 5. Germline CDR1 MGHRA, CDR2 YSYEKL. This CDR3 region has 15 residues.

The rearrangement joins TRBV9 to TRBJ1-5, with D hard to call. The germline V gene encodes CDR1 SGDLS and CDR2 YYNGEE. The CDR3 spans 13 residues. Trimming removed 0 bases from V and 5 bases from J, with 6 bases in between. The CDR3, as DNA: TGTGCCAGCAGCGTAGAAGAACATCAGCCCCAGCATTTT. Translated: CASSVEEHQPQHF.

The V call is TRBV7-2, the J call TRBJ2-5; D not certain. Between the trimmed V and J ends, which lost 3 bases and 5 bases, there was a span of 13 bases. The CDR3 is 14 amino acids. Per germline, CDR1 SGHTA and CDR2 FQGNSA. The CDR3 region is CASSLVSAAETQYF. CDR3 nucleotide sequence: TGTGCCAGCAGCTTGGTTTCGGCGGCGGAGACCCAGTACTTC.

The chain couples TRBV28 to TRBJ2-3; 8 bases are a match to TRBD1. Germline V gives CDR1 MDHEN, CDR2 SYDVKM. V lost 2 bases to trimming and J lost 1 base; unmatched junction nucleotides: 2. The CDR3 spans 15 residues. The CDR3 nucleotides read TGTGCCAGCAGTTTAGCAGGGGGCCGCACAGATACGCAGTATTTT. It specifies CASSLAGGRTDTQYF.

This chain links TRBV5-1 with TRBJ2-1, with 13 bases aligning to TRBD2. The trim removed 1 base at V and 3 bases at J, leaving 1 base unmatched. Germline loops: CDR1 SGHRS, CDR2 YFSETQ. The CDR3 is 16 residues long. The CDR3 reads CASSLRLAGGYNEQFF. CDR3 sequence (DNA): TGCGCCAGCAGCTTGAGACTAGCGGGAGGCTACAATGAGCAGTTCTTC.